This T cell receptor (beta chain) was sequenced for a study of T cells in localized non-small cell lung cancer. Sequencing used immunoSEQ multiplex PCR; TCRdb keeps in-frame clones, though not all of them. The top ten clones hold 10% of a sample with about 30,000 clones, 80% to 90% of them seen once. Broader study findings: A median of roughly 55 of the top 100 tumor clones appeared in adjacent lung, which was paired and uninvolved.

About this clone: The antigen is unknown.

V was clipped by 6 bases and J by 1 base; unmatched bases: 2. This CDR3 is built from 13 residues. The germline V gene encodes CDR1 KGHSH and CDR2 LQKENI. Sequencing was performed on peripheral blood, taken before any cancer treatment. The clonotype originates from a woman aged 40 to 75 with stage I lung adenocarcinoma. This chain uses TRBV18 with TRBJ1-1; 7 nucleotides agree with TRBD1. The CDR3 DNA sequence: TGTGCCAGCTCCCCAGGGGGGAACACTGAAGCTTTCTTT. Translating it yields CASSPGGNTEAFF. Variable domain in full (rest from reference TRBV18 and TRBJ1-1): NAGVMQNPRHLVRRRGQEARLRCSPMKGHSHVYWYRQLPEEGLKFMVYLQKENIIDESGMPKERFSAEFPKEGPSILRIQQVVRGDSAAYFCASSPGGNTEAFFGQGTRLTVV.